This T cell receptor beta chain was captured by sequencing in a study of T cell clonotyping in hematopoietic cell transplantation. Study-wide points: After transplant, recipient diversity fell while pathologically expanded clonotypes grew through day 180. CD4 and CD8 repertoire contributions could not be separated without sorting.

Measured with immunoSEQ multiplex PCR; TCRdb has only the in-frame clones, and not every one. The sample includes more than 7,500 clones, more than 80% of them seen just once. With regard to this clone: Its specificity is unknown.

Germline CDR1 is MNHEY and CDR2 is SMNVEV (reference sequence). CDR3 length: 15 amino acids. Trimming removed 6 bases at V and 3 bases at J, with 18 bases between. The TCR originated in a female patient aged 50 to 65 who had an allogeneic stem cell transplant from an unrelated donor, so the T cells may come from the graft donor. Some clones in this sample may be carry-over from other donors' samples. The source material was peripheral blood mononuclear cells, sampled 180 days after allogeneic stem cell transplant. The chain uses TRBV27 and TRBJ2-7; D gene uncertain. CDR3 loop: CASSSRSVRGYEQYF. In DNA, the CDR3 is TGTGCCAGCAGCTCCCGATCGGTGAGAGGCTACGAGCAGTACTTC.